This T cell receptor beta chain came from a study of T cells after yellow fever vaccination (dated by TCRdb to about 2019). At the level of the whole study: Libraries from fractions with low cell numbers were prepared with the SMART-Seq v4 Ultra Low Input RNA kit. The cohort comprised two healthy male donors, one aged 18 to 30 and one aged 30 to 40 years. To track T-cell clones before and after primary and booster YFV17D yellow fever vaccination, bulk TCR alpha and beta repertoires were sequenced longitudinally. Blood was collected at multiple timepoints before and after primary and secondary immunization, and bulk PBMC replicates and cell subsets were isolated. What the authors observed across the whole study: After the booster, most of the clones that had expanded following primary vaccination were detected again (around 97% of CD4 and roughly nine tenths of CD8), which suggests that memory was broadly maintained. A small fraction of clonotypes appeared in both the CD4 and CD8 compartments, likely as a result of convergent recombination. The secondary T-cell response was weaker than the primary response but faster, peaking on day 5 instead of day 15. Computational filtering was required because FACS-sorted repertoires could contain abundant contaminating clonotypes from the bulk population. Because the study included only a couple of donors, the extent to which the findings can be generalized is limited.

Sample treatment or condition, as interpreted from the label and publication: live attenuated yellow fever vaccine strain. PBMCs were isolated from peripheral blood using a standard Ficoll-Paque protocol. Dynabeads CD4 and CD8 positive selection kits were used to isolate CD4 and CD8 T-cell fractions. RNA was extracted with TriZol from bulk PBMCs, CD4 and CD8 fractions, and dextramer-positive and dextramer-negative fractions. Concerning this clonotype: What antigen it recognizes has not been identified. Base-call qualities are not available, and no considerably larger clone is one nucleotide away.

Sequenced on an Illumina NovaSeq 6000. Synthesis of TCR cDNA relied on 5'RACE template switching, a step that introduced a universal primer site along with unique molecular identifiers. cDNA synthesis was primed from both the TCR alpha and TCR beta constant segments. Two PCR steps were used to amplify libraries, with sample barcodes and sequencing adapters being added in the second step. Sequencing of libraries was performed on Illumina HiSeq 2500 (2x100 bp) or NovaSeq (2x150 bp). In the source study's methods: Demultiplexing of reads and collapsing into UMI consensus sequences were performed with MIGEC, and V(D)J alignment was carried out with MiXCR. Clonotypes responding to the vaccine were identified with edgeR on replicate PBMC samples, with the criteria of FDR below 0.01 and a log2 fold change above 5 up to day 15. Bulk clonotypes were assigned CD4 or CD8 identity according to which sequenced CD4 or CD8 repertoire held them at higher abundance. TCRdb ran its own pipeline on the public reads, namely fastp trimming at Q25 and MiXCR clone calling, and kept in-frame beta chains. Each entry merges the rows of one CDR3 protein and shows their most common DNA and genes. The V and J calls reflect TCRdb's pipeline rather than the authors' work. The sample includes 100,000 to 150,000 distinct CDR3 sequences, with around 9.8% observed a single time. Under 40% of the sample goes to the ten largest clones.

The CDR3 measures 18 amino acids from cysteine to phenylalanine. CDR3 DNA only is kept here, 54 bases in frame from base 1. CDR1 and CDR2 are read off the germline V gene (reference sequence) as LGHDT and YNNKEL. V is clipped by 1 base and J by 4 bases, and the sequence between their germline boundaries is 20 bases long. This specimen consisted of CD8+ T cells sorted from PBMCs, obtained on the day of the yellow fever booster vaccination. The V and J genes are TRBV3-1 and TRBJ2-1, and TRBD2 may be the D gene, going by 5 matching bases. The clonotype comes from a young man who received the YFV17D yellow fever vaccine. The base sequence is TGTGCCAGCAGCCAAGGACAAATGGGGTCGGGAATGTACAATGAGCAGTTCTTC. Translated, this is CASSQGQMGSGMYNEQFF.